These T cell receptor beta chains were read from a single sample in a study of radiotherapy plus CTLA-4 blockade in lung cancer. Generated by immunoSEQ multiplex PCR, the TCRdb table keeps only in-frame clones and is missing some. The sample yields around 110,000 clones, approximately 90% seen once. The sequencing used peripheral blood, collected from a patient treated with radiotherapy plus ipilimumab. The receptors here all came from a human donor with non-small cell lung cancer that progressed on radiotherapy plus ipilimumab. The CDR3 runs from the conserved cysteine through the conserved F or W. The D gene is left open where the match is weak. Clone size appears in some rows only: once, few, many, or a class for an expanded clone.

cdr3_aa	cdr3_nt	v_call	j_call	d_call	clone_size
CAISPRLIGDTQYF	TGTGCCATCAGCCCGCGTCTAATAGGCGATACGCAGTATTTT	TRBV10-3	TRBJ2-3	.	.
CASSSSRGSPPGTQYF	TGTGCCAGCAGCTCTAGCCGGGGGTCCCCTCCCGGGACCCAGTACTTC	TRBV7-6	TRBJ2-5	.	.
CASRELTGTLIQETQYF	TGCGCCAGTCGGGAGTTGACAGGGACCCTCATACAAGAGACCCAGTACTTC	TRBV10-2	TRBJ2-5	.	.
CASSRRTPAKEQFF	TGTGCCAGCAGTCGACGGACCCCTGCTAAAGAGCAGTTCTTC	TRBV11-3	TRBJ2-1	.	.
CASSYVGRETQYF	TGTGCCAGCAGCTACGTTGGAAGGGAGACCCAGTACTTC	TRBV27	TRBJ2-5	.	.
CASSNRGTYGYTF	TGTGCCAGCAGTAATCGTGGGACCTATGGCTACACCTTC	TRBV6-1	TRBJ1-2	.	.
CASSDGTVGELFF	TGTGCCAGCAGTGATGGGACTGTCGGGGAGCTGTTTTTT	TRBV6-5	TRBJ2-2	.	.
CASSNTGELFF	TGCGCCAGCAGCAACACCGGGGAGCTGTTTTTT	TRBV5-1	TRBJ2-2	.	.
CASRGIVEAFF	TGTGCCAGCAGGGGGATCGTTGAAGCTTTCTTT	TRBV2	TRBJ1-1	.	.
CASTAGSYEQYF	TGTGCCAGCACGGCGGGCTCCTACGAGCAGTACTTC	TRBV2	TRBJ2-7	.	.
CAISESLVGETQYF	TGTGCCATCAGTGAGTCGCTAGTGGGGGAGACCCAGTACTTC	TRBV10-3	TRBJ2-5	.	.
CATSRGLAESTDTQYF	TGTGCCACCAGCAGAGGGCTAGCGGAAAGCACAGATACGCAGTATTTT	TRBV15	TRBJ2-3	TRBD2	.
CASSEGQAVRPQHF	TGTGCCAGCAGTGAGGGACAGGCAGTGCGCCCCCAGCATTTT	TRBV2	TRBJ1-5	TRBD1	.
CASSEFQGTGGTDTQYF	TGTGCCAGCAGTGAATTTCAGGGGACGGGAGGTACAGATACGCAGTATTTT	TRBV6-1	TRBJ2-3	.	.
CASSLDLPGQGQYF	TGTGCCAGCAGCTTAGACCTTCCGGGACAGGGACAGTACTTC	TRBV11-2	TRBJ2-7	TRBD1	.
CASSFGGRGIGELFF	TGCGCCAGCAGCTTTGGGGGGCGCGGTATCGGGGAGCTGTTTTTT	TRBV5-1	TRBJ2-2	.	.
CAWSVPPAGELFF	TGTGCCTGGAGTGTACCCCCTGCCGGGGAGCTGTTTTTT	TRBV30	TRBJ2-2	.	.
CASSSGATYEQYF	TGTGCCAGCAGCTCCGGGGCCACCTACGAGCAGTACTTC	TRBV2	TRBJ2-7	.	once
CASSFGNQPQHF	TGTGCCAGCAGTTTTGGCAATCAGCCCCAGCATTTT	TRBV28	TRBJ1-5	.	.
CASSLEAPGGGYTF	TGCGCCAGCAGCTTGGAGGCGCCTGGGGGTGGCTACACCTTC	TRBV5-1	TRBJ1-2	.	once
CASRILAGDTGELFF	TGTGCCAGCAGGATATTAGCGGGAGACACCGGGGAGCTGTTTTTT	TRBV6-1	TRBJ2-2	TRBD2	.
CASSLAGRGNTQYF	TGTGCCAGCAGTCTAGCGGGCCGGGGAAATACGCAGTATTTT	TRBV27	TRBJ2-3	TRBD2	.
CAGLTRPSYEQYF	TGTGCCGGGCTGACGCGGCCTTCCTACGAGCAGTACTTC	TRBV2	TRBJ2-7	.	.
CASVSPGGLSEAFF	TGTGCCAGCGTGTCCCCCGGGGGGTTATCTGAAGCTTTCTTT	TRBV6-5	TRBJ1-1	.	.
CASSGTGYDTQYF	TGTGCCAGCAGCGGGACAGGTTATGATACGCAGTATTTT	TRBV2	TRBJ2-3	TRBD1	.
CARDTQYF	TGCGCGCGGGATACGCAGTATTTT	TRBV5-1	TRBJ2-3	.	.
CASSSTVNSGNTIYF	TGTGCCAGCTCATCCACGGTAAACTCTGGAAACACCATATATTTT	TRBV18	TRBJ1-3	.	.
CASLAGEPYEQYF	TGTGCCAGCTTAGCGGGAGAGCCCTACGAGCAGTACTTC	TRBV28	TRBJ2-7	TRBD2	.
CASSLTSGRSSYNEQFF	TGTGCCAGCAGCTTGACTAGTGGGAGGAGCTCCTACAATGAGCAGTTCTTC	TRBV11-3	TRBJ2-1	.	once
CASSLAPRGVAEAFF	TGCGCCAGCAGCTTGGCCCCAAGAGGGGTAGCTGAAGCTTTCTTT	TRBV5-1	TRBJ1-1	.	.
CASSPGIVGYTF	TGTGCCAGCAGTCCGGGTATAGTTGGCTACACCTTC	TRBV6-5	TRBJ1-2	.	.
CTSSRVWGGQPQHF	TGCACCAGCAGCCGGGTTTGGGGCGGTCAGCCCCAGCATTTT	TRBV1	TRBJ1-5	.	.
CSVRTGAYEQYF	TGCAGCGTCCGAACAGGAGCCTACGAGCAGTACTTC	TRBV29-1	TRBJ2-7	.	once
CASSSLVGGYGYTF	TGTGCCAGCAGCTCACTTGTAGGGGGATATGGCTACACCTTC	TRBV7-2	TRBJ1-2	.	.
CASSVEPAGGNEQFF	TGTGCCAGCAGCGTAGAGCCAGCGGGAGGGAATGAGCAGTTCTTC	TRBV9	TRBJ2-1	TRBD2	.
CAWSKLAGANVLTF	TGTGCCTGGAGCAAACTAGCTGGGGCCAACGTCCTGACTTTC	TRBV30	TRBJ2-6	.	.
CASSGTGFSEAFF	TGTGCCAGCAGTGGTACAGGGTTTTCTGAAGCTTTCTTT	TRBV2	TRBJ1-1	.	once
CASTGLLLDSGANVLTF	TGTGCCAGCACCGGACTACTCCTGGACTCTGGGGCCAACGTCCTGACTTTC	TRBV2	TRBJ2-6	.	.
CASSFTDGGTEQYF	TGTGCCAGCAGCTTTACGGACGGGGGAACGGAGCAGTACTTC	TRBV5-5	TRBJ2-7	.	few
CASSEALLVNNEQFF	TGTGCCAGCAGTGAAGCGCTTCTGGTGAACAATGAGCAGTTCTTC	TRBV6-1	TRBJ2-1	.	.
CASSDRFTDTQYF	TGTGCCAGCAGCGACCGATTCACAGATACGCAGTATTTT	TRBV9	TRBJ2-3	.	.
CASSQGLAGATDTQYF	TGTGCCAGCAGCCAGGGACTAGCGGGAGCCACAGATACGCAGTATTTT	TRBV7-6	TRBJ2-3	TRBD2	once
CASSRAQAYGYTF	TGTGCCAGCAGCCGGGCGCAGGCCTATGGCTACACCTTC	TRBV5-4	TRBJ1-2	.	.
CASSLSETAFF	TGTGCCAGCAGCCTCTCGGAGACGGCTTTCTTT	TRBV11-3	TRBJ1-1	.	.
CASSLAEQGKAFF	TGTGCCAGCAGCTTAGCAGAGCAGGGGAAAGCTTTCTTT	TRBV11-2	TRBJ1-1	.	once
CASSPWDSPGPGGYTF	TGTGCCAGCAGCCCTTGGGACTCCCCGGGGCCTGGTGGCTACACCTTC	TRBV7-8	TRBJ1-2	.	.
CASSPPVRDTEAFF	TGCGCCAGCAGCCCACCCGTCCGGGACACTGAAGCTTTCTTT	TRBV4-1	TRBJ1-1	.	.
CASSVRGKGTYEQYF	TGTGCCAGCAGTGTCCGGGGGAAGGGCACCTACGAGCAGTACTTC	TRBV25-1	TRBJ2-7	.	.
CAWSGGKTEAFF	TGTGCCTGGAGTGGGGGCAAGACTGAAGCTTTCTTT	TRBV30	TRBJ1-1	.	.
CASSRTPQADGANVLTF	TGCGCCAGCAGCCGCACCCCCCAGGCTGACGGGGCCAACGTCCTGACTTTC	TRBV5-1	TRBJ2-6	.	.
CATSREGLAGGFRYNEQFF	TGTGCCACCAGCAGAGAAGGGCTAGCGGGAGGGTTCAGGTACAATGAGCAGTTCTTC	TRBV15	TRBJ2-1	TRBD2	.
CASSALWVGAVEQYF	TGTGCCAGCAGTGCCCTTTGGGTGGGGGCGGTCGAGCAGTACTTC	TRBV2	TRBJ2-7	.	.